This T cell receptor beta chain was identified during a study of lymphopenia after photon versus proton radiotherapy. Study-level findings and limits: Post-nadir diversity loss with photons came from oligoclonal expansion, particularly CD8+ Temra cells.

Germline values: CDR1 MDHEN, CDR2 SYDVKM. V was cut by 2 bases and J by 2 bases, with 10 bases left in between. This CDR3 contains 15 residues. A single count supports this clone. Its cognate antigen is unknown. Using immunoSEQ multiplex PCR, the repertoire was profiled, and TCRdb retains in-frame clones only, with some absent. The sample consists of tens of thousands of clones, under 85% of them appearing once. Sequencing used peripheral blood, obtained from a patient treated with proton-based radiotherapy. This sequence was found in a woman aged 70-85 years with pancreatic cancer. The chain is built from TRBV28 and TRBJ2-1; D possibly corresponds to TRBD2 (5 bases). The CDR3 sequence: CASSLTGGPYNEQFF. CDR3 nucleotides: TGTGCCAGCAGTTTAACCGGAGGCCCCTACAATGAGCAGTTCTTC.